This is a list of T cell receptor beta chains from one sample in a study of radiation and T cells in renal cell carcinoma. The assay was immunoSEQ multiplex PCR, and TCRdb's table has in-frame clones only and misses some. The sample shows some 70,000 clones, 82% of them seen only once. Sequenced here: blood, sampled from a patient whose treatment included radiotherapy and nephrectomy. The receptors originated from a man aged 55 to 70 with renal cell carcinoma. Both conserved end residues are part of each CDR3. A D gene is named only where the DNA matches it firmly. Rows may omit the clone size; those that give it use once, few, many or a size class.

v_gene	j_gene	d_gene	abundance	CDR3aa	CDR3nt
TRBV15	TRBJ2-7	.	.	CATSRGLILSYEQYF	TGTGCCACCAGCAGAGGACTGATACTATCCTACGAGCAGTACTTC
TRBV7-3	TRBJ2-1	TRBD2	.	CASSLKMGSGTYNEQFF	TGTGCCAGCAGCTTAAAAATGGGTAGCGGGACCTACAATGAGCAGTTCTTC
TRBV5-6	TRBJ2-7	TRBD2	.	CASSLVEAGVYEQYF	TGTGCCAGCAGCTTGGTTGAAGCGGGAGTATACGAGCAGTACTTC
TRBV19	TRBJ2-1	TRBD2	.	CASSDSGRGSTNEQFF	TGTGCCAGTAGTGATAGCGGGAGAGGATCAACCAATGAGCAGTTCTTC
TRBV2	TRBJ2-2	TRBD2	.	CASRRTSGRAGELFF	TGTGCCAGCAGGAGGACTAGCGGGAGGGCCGGGGAGCTGTTTTTT
TRBV11-1	TRBJ1-1	.	few	CASSHSQGNTEAFF	TGTGCCAGCAGCCATTCACAAGGGAACACTGAAGCTTTCTTT
TRBV4-3	TRBJ2-1	.	.	CASSQEVPTFNEQFF	TGCGCCAGCAGCCAAGAAGTCCCTACGTTCAATGAGCAGTTCTTC
TRBV27	TRBJ2-5	.	.	CASSRQETQYF	TGTGCCAGCAGTCGCCAAGAGACCCAGTACTTC
TRBV5-8	TRBJ2-1	TRBD1	.	CASSFRETGPNEQFF	TGTGCCAGCAGCTTTAGGGAGACAGGGCCCAATGAGCAGTTCTTC
TRBV30	TRBJ1-2	TRBD1	once	CAWAIQGTGYTF	TGTGCCTGGGCCATACAGGGGACTGGCTACACCTTC
TRBV7-9	TRBJ2-7	.	many	CASSPRGPYEQYF	TGTGCCAGCAGCCCCCGAGGCCCCTACGAGCAGTACTTC
TRBV7-2	TRBJ2-7	.	few	CASSTSTGTRKNQYF	TGTGCCAGCAGCACATCGACCGGGACAAGGAAGAATCAGTACTTC
TRBV10-3	TRBJ2-3	TRBD1	.	CAISLMDRGQDTQYF	TGTGCCATCAGCCTGATGGACAGGGGGCAAGATACGCAGTATTTT
TRBV29-1	TRBJ1-1	TRBD1	.	CSVVTGGEKEAFF	TGCAGCGTCGTCACAGGGGGCGAAAAAGAAGCTTTCTTT
TRBV10-3	TRBJ2-5	.	.	CAISGRGGQGETQYF	TGTGCCATCAGCGGGCGTGGGGGGCAGGGAGAGACCCAGTACTTC
TRBV4-2	TRBJ2-1	.	.	CASSQDPLSSSYNEQFF	TGTGCCAGCAGCCAAGACCCCCTGTCTAGCTCCTACAATGAGCAGTTCTTC
TRBV5-4	TRBJ2-1	.	.	CASSLDLQGQQFF	TGTGCCAGCAGCTTGGATCTACAGGGCCAGCAGTTCTTC
TRBV2	TRBJ1-2	TRBD1	.	CASSEIGTGYGYTF	TGTGCCAGCAGCGAAATCGGGACAGGGTATGGCTACACCTTC
TRBV19	TRBJ2-1	TRBD2	.	CASSRRTSGIDEQFF	TGTGCCAGTAGTAGACGGACTAGCGGGATCGATGAGCAGTTCTTC
TRBV19	TRBJ2-1	TRBD2	.	CASSMETSSGRAAGQFF	TGTGCCAGTAGTATGGAAACCAGTAGCGGGAGGGCCGCGGGGCAGTTCTTC
TRBV11-3	TRBJ2-7	.	.	CASSAGSYEQYF	TGTGCCAGCAGCGCCGGGTCCTACGAGCAGTACTTC
TRBV7-8	TRBJ1-5	.	.	CASSLGRYSNQPQHF	TGTGCCAGCAGCTTGGGTCGTTATAGCAATCAGCCCCAGCATTTT
TRBV5-1	TRBJ2-7	.	.	CASSVRSSGYEQYF	TGCGCCAGCAGCGTGAGGAGTAGCGGATACGAGCAGTACTTC
TRBV18	TRBJ2-6	.	.	CASSPPGVSGANVLTF	TGTGCCAGCTCACCACCGGGGGTCTCTGGGGCCAACGTCCTGACTTTC
TRBV9	TRBJ2-2	TRBD2	.	CASSRTSGGFNTGELFF	TGTGCCAGCAGCCGGACTAGCGGGGGCTTCAACACCGGGGAGCTGTTTTTT
TRBV6-1	TRBJ1-1	TRBD1	.	CASSERQGAIGTEAFF	TGTGCCAGCAGTGAAAGGCAGGGGGCAATAGGAACTGAAGCTTTCTTT
TRBV4-1	TRBJ2-1	.	.	CASSQGPPRTSNEQFF	TGCGCCAGCAGCCAAGGCCCCCCGAGAACGAGCAATGAGCAGTTCTTC
TRBV28	TRBJ2-3	.	.	CASSFGTGYTDTQYF	TGTGCCAGCAGTTTCGGAACGGGCTACACAGATACGCAGTATTTT